The TCR beta chain under discussion was sequenced for a study of blood T cell repertoires in COVID-19. Study-level background: Acute-phase and convalescent COVID-19 samples originated in the United States, Italy and Spain. In each case, the material was cDNA or gDNA derived from T cells, B-cell-depleted T cells, or PBMCs.

Germline V gives CDR1 LNHDA, CDR2 SQIVND (reference sequence). This CDR3 has 13 residues. The J segment lost 8 bases and the V segment lost 6 bases, leaving 9 bases of the junction unmatched. Original analysis: Amplification of reference gene primers was used by the study to estimate nucleated cell counts. Clones were sequenced by immunoSEQ multiplex PCR, and TCRdb holds only the in-frame ones, with some missing. V and J calls and clone size are those listed in that table; D and trimming were worked out from the DNA. The sample lists roughly 260,000 clones, 82% occurring once. Material: peripheral blood. The receptor's source is an older woman with acute or convalescent COVID-19. The chain recombines TRBV19 with TRBJ1-1; 7 positions agree with TRBD1. CDR3 nucleotide sequence: TGTGCCAGTAGCGCTGCGGACAGGAGGGAAGCTTTCTTT. Protein product: CASSAADRREAFF.